A single sample gave rise to the 32 T cell receptor beta chains below, sequenced in a study of T cell repertoires in cytomegalovirus infection (dated by TCRdb to about 2019). Which antigens these TCRs recognize remains unknown. Sequencing took place on an Illumina HiSeq 1500. TCRdb reprocessed the public reads (quality trimming at Q25 with fastp, clone calling with MiXCR) and kept in-frame beta chains. Each CDR3 protein appears once, grouped with its most common genes and DNA. The sample profile shows around 800,000 distinct CDR3 sequences; approximately 29% of them were found once. The ten largest clones represent 12% of the sample. Interpreted using the paper, the treatment or condition label stands for: in vitro stimulation with specific CMV peptide epitopes to enrich CMV-specific T cells. Sequenced material: cultured CD8+ T cells from PBMCs, taken from culture after CMV antigen stimulation. These receptors originate from a human donor in good health (CMV status not recorded). Some clones in this sample may be carry-over from other donors' samples.

This chain connects TRBV7-9 to TRBJ2-7; 7 bases fit TRBD2. This CDR3 has 15 amino acids. The V and J ends lost 1 base and 3 bases, in that order; junction bases with no gene match: 6. CDR1 and CDR2 from the germline V gene are SEHNR and FQNEAQ (reference sequence). In DNA form, the CDR3 reads TGTGCCAGCAGCTTAGTAGGCGGGGGTGTCTACGAGCAGTACTTC. Protein product: CASSLVGGGVYEQYF. Filled out from reference TRBV7-9 and TRBJ2-7, the complete variable domain reads DTGVSQNPRHKITKRGQNVTFRCDPISEHNRLYWYRQTLGQGPEFLTYFQNEAQLEKSRLLSDRFSAERPKGSFSTLEIQRTEQGDSAMYLCASSLVGGGVYEQYFGPGTRLTVT.

This clonotype was recorded only once. This chain connects TRBV7-8 to TRBJ2-5; the D is unclear. This CDR3 comprises 14 residues. Trimming left V 1 base short and J 14 bases short, with 20 bases between. The germline V gene encodes CDR1 SGHVS and CDR2 FQNEAQ. The CDR3 loop is CASSLDHMGPRLYF. DNA for the CDR3: TGTGCCAGCAGCTTAGATCATATGGGCCCCCGTTTATACTTC.

The chain joins TRBV25-1 to TRBJ1-2; the D is unclear. CDR1 MGHDK and CDR2 SYGVNS come from the germline V gene. Trimming removed 0 bases from V and 4 bases from J, with 9 bases in between. The CDR3 is 14 amino acids. CDR3 region: CASSEYTEIYGYTF. As DNA, the CDR3 is TGTGCCAGCAGTGAATATACAGAGATCTATGGCTACACCTTC.

This clonotype was counted between two and nine times. The chain employs TRBV7-9 and TRBJ1-1, with D uncertain. V was trimmed by 7 bases and J by 1 base, leaving 16 bases between them. The CDR3 totals 15 residues. CDR1 and CDR2 from the germline V gene are SEHNR and FQNEAQ (reference sequence). CDR3 in amino acids: CASNPGRDSNTEAFF. For the CDR3, the DNA is TGTGCCAGCAACCCCGGGAGGGATTCGAACACTGAAGCTTTCTTT.

This clonotype has a handful of counts. The rearrangement links TRBV24-1 to TRBJ2-1; a weak D match, TRBD2 (5 bases). V lost 1 base, J lost 10 bases, and 13 bases lay in between. Germline V gene lookup returns CDR1 KGHDR and CDR2 SFDVKD. The CDR3 length is 14 residues. CDR3 bases: TGTGCCACCAGTGATTTCCCTACTAGTCTAGAGCAGTTCTTC. Amino acid sequence: CATSDFPTSLEQFF.

In the case of this clonotype: Its ends do not fully match the called genes, so a read error is possible. The J gene is TRBJ2-5, the V gene TRBV7-7, with unresolved D. Germline values: CDR1 SSHAT, CDR2 FNYEAQ (reference sequence). This CDR3 contains 15 residues. The CDR3 protein is CASSHGPNPGETQYF. CDR3 DNA sequence: TGTGCTAGCAGCCACGGACCCAACCCCGGAGAGACCCAGTACTTC.

In this sample, this clonotype turned up once. The J gene is TRBJ2-3, the V gene TRBV27, with TRBD2 matching 8 bases. The germline V gene has CDR1 MNHEY and CDR2 SMNVEV (reference sequence). The CDR3 contains 14 residues. The CDR3 spells CPVSGGASRDTQYF. DNA of the CDR3: TGTCCGGTCTCGGGGGGGGCCTCCAGGGATACGCAGTATTTT.

J is TRBJ1-5 and V is TRBV7-8, with a possible D match to TRBD1 (5 bases). This CDR3 comprises 15 residues. Germline-derived CDR1 and CDR2 are SGHVS and FQNEAQ. Trimming took 5 bases from V and 4 from J, leaving 15 bases between them. The CDR3 DNA reads as TGTGCCAGCAGCGACAGCGGGCGGCGTAATCAGCCCCAGCATTTT. Protein: CASSDSGRRNQPQHF.

The chain is built from TRBV6-2 or TRBV6-3 and TRBJ2-5; D is ambiguous. The CDR3 runs to 14 residues. The germline V gene encodes CDR1 MNHEY and CDR2 SVGEGT. Trimming removed 10 bases at V and 5 bases at J, with 20 bases between. This CDR3 is CATTSGFKWETQYF. For the CDR3, the DNA is TGTGCCACCACCTCCGGGTTTAAATGGGAGACCCAGTACTTC.

The chain combines TRBV27 with TRBJ2-3, with D unresolved. The CDR3 is made up of 11 amino acids. In germline, CDR1 is MNHEY, CDR2 SMNVEV (reference sequence). The V and J ends lost 6 bases and 9 bases respectively, with 10 bases between them. This chain's CDR3 is CASSSPTTQYF. CDR3 sequence (DNA): TGTGCCAGCAGCTCCCCAACGACGCAGTATTTT.

The table lists this clonotype with a count of one. The V and J genes are TRBV9 and TRBJ2-1; D might be TRBD2 (6 bases). Looked up from germline, CDR1 is SGDLS and CDR2 is YYNGEE. Between the trimmed V and J ends, which lost 4 bases and 12 bases, there was a span of 14 bases. The CDR3 runs 12 residues. CDR3 sequence reads: CASSPWDSGQFF. The CDR3 DNA reads TGTGCCAGCAGCCCCTGGGACTCCGGGCAGTTCTTC.

The chain employs TRBV4-1 and TRBJ2-3; D is unresolved. Germline V CDR1 and CDR2: MGHRA, YSYEKL. V was pared by 0 bases and J by 2 bases, with 9 bases between. The CDR3 loop spans 15 amino acids. CDR3 sequence reads: CASSQDWAATDTQYF. The DNA for the CDR3 is TGCGCCAGCAGCCAAGATTGGGCTGCCACAGATACGCAGTATTTT.

The chain uses TRBV6-1 and TRBJ1-1; D gene unclear. V was cut by 6 bases and J by 7 bases, with 12 bases left in between. This CDR3 is 12 amino acids long. Looked up from germline, CDR1 is MNHNS and CDR2 is SASEGT. The DNA of the CDR3 is TGTGCCAGCAGGCACATCGCGGGTGAAGCTTTCTTT. Translated, it gives CASRHIAGEAFF.

The chain is built from TRBV7-9 and TRBJ2-2; TRBD1 matches at 10 bases. CDR3 length equals 15 residues. Trimming took 5 bases from V and 4 from J; bases not matched to a gene: 4. The germline CDR1 and CDR2 sequences are SEHNR and FQNEAQ (reference sequence). CDR3 residues: CASSVGTGVTGELFF. CDR3 nucleotides: TGTGCCAGCAGCGTGGGGACAGGGGTCACCGGGGAGCTGTTTTTT.

This clonotype was counted a few times. This rearrangement joins TRBV4-1 to TRBJ1-5; 8 bases are shared with TRBD1. The CDR3 runs 18 residues. CDR1 and CDR2 (germline): MGHRA, YSYEKL. Unmatched junction bases numbered 10, after V lost 0 bases and J lost 3 bases. As DNA, the CDR3 is TGCGCCAGCAGCCAAGACCCCTGGGACAGGAGAACCAATCAGCCCCAGCATTTT. It encodes CASSQDPWDRRTNQPQHF.

This rearrangement joins TRBV15 to TRBJ2-5, with TRBD2 matching over 14 bases. CDR1 and CDR2 from the germline V gene are LNHNV and YYDKDF (reference sequence). Trimming took 6 bases from V and 1 from J; bases not matched to a gene: 1. This CDR3 is built from 15 residues. As DNA, the CDR3 is TGTGCCACCAGTGGACTAGCGGGGGGCCAAGAGACCCAGTACTTC. Amino acids: CATSGLAGGQETQYF.

This clonotype was seen at least ten times. This sequence joins TRBV7-2 and TRBJ1-2, with unresolved D. The V and J ends lost 5 bases and 10 bases respectively, with 8 bases between them. Germline CDR1 is SGHTA and CDR2 is FQGNSA. There are 10 residues in the CDR3. The CDR3 loop reads CASSPGDYTF. DNA of the CDR3: TGTGCCAGCAGCCCCGGGGACTACACCTTC.

This clonotype was counted a few times. The rearrangement links TRBV6-5 to TRBJ1-2; D perhaps matches TRBD1 (5 bases). V was clipped by 0 bases and J by 5 bases, with 7 bases between them. Germline V CDR1 and CDR2: MNHEY, SVGAGI. The CDR3 runs 13 residues. The CDR3 DNA reads as TGTGCCAGCAGTTACTCGGGACGGTATGGCTACACCTTC. Translating gives CASSYSGRYGYTF.

This clonotype appeared many times. The DNA of the CDR3 is TGTGCCACCTTCACCGGGGGTGCTCCCAAAGCCTACGAGCAGTACTTC. Amino acids: CATFTGGAPKAYEQYF. V usage is TRBV12-3 or TRBV12-4 and J usage is TRBJ2-7; the D gene is possibly TRBD2 (6 bases). CDR3 length equals 16 residues. V lost 10 bases to trimming and J lost 2 bases, with 24 bases between them.

The chain combines TRBV10-2 with TRBJ1-5, with 8 bases lining up with TRBD1. The V and J ends lost 6 bases and 3 bases, in that order; junction bases with no gene match: 4. The CDR3 covers 14 residues. Germline V lookup: CDR1 WSHSY, CDR2 SAAADI. CDR3 amino acids: CASRRTGPNQPQHF. In DNA, the CDR3 is TGCGCCAGCAGACGGACAGGGCCCAATCAGCCCCAGCATTTT.

This clonotype showed up just a few times. The rearrangement links TRBV14 to TRBJ2-3; D not certain. The germline V and J ends were trimmed by 0 bases and 6 bases, with 22 bases remaining between them. CDR3 size: 18 residues. Looked up from germline, CDR1 is SGHDN and CDR2 is FVKESK. The CDR3 nucleotides are TGTGCCAGCAGCCAAGATGCAATTGGACCGGCCCCCTCGGATACGCAGTATTTT. Amino acid sequence: CASSQDAIGPAPSDTQYF.

This clonotype was detected many times. The rearrangement joins TRBV7-6 to TRBJ2-1; the match to TRBD2 covers 8 bases. Germline CDR1 SGHVS, CDR2 FNYEAQ. With 5 bases clipped from V and 4 bases from J, the junction kept 10 bases outside the gene matches. This CDR3 spans 16 amino acids. Here the CDR3 reads CASSPQGAGAYNEQFF. The CDR3 DNA sequence: TGTGCCAGCAGCCCCCAGGGAGCGGGGGCTTACAATGAGCAGTTCTTC. The whole variable domain, remainder taken from reference TRBV7-6 and TRBJ2-1, is GAGVSQSPRYKVTKRGQDVALRCDPISGHVSLYWYRQALGQGPEFLTYFNYEAQQDKSGLPNDRFSAERPEGSISTLTIQRTEQRDSAMYRCASSPQGAGAYNEQFFGPGTRLTVL.

Comments on this clonotype: A much larger clone differs from this one at a single base, so this may be a read error. The CDR3 region is CASMGNEQFF. CDR3 nucleotides: TGTGCCAGCATGGGGAATGAGCAGTTCTTC. This sequence joins TRBV5-5 and TRBJ2-1, with D unresolved. Germline CDR1 reads SGHKS; CDR2 reads YYEKEE (reference sequence). The ends were cut back, 6 bases at V and 7 bases at J, with 5 bases in the middle. The CDR3 length is 10 residues.

The chain couples TRBV6-2 or TRBV6-3 to TRBJ1-5, with a weak D call TRBD1 (6 bases). Trimming left V 0 bases short and J 0 bases short, with 15 bases between. The CDR3 has 18 amino acids. Germline V gene data show CDR1 as MNHEY and CDR2 as SVGEGT. As DNA, the CDR3 is TGTGCCAGCAGTTACTCTTCCCGGGACATAGCTAGCAATCAGCCCCAGCATTTT. It yields the protein CASSYSSRDIASNQPQHF.

This clonotype came up many times. This chain uses TRBV6-5 with TRBJ2-5; D possibly corresponds to TRBD1 (6 bases). Germline-derived CDR1 and CDR2 are MNHEY and SVGAGI. The CDR3 covers 15 residues. V lost 8 bases and J 2 bases, leaving 18 bases between the germline ends. CDR3 DNA sequence: TGTGCCAGCGGATTTGAGGGACACCGTCAAGAGACCCAGTACTTC. Translated: CASGFEGHRQETQYF.

This clonotype came up a few times. The chain links TRBV6-1 to TRBJ2-2; no reliable D call. Germline V gives CDR1 MNHNS, CDR2 SASEGT. The CDR3 loop spans 16 amino acids. With 2 bases removed from V and 0 bases from J, the gap between germline ends came to 10 bases. The CDR3 DNA is TGTGCCAGCAGTGAAAAAGTGTGGGCGAACACCGGGGAGCTGTTTTTT. This encodes CASSEKVWANTGELFF.

The chain uses TRBV7-9 and TRBJ2-5; 11 bases agree with TRBD2. V lost 5 bases, J lost 5 bases, and 10 bases stayed unmatched. This CDR3 is built from 16 residues. CDR1 is SEHNR and CDR2 is FQNEAQ in the germline V gene (reference sequence). CDR3 in DNA: TGTGCCAGCAGCGCCCAACTAGCGGGGGTCATGGAGACCCAGTACTTC. It codes for CASSAQLAGVMETQYF.

This clonotype has more than one count but fewer than ten. The chain has TRBV4-1 and TRBJ2-1; D not certain. V was cut by 3 bases and J by 0 bases, with 12 bases left in between. The germline CDR1 and CDR2 sequences are MGHRA and YSYEKL. The CDR3 has 16 residues. In DNA form, the CDR3 reads TGCGCCAGCAGCCAGGCACCACCGAGCTCCTACAATGAGCAGTTCTTC. Its translation: CASSQAPPSSYNEQFF.

This clonotype was seen repeatedly, ten times or more. The gene calls are TRBV11-2 and TRBJ2-3; 7 bases are a match to TRBD2. CDR3 length equals 16 residues. Unmatched junction bases numbered 9, after V lost 6 bases and J lost 0 bases. Germline V CDR1 and CDR2: SGHAT, FQNNGV. The CDR3, as DNA: TGTGCCAGCAGTCCTGGGGGGGGGACTAGCACAGATACGCAGTATTTT. Protein product: CASSPGGGTSTDTQYF.

This chain uses TRBV11-2 with TRBJ2-2, with 8 bases matching TRBD1. Trimming took 3 bases from V and 4 from J; bases not matched to a gene: 7. Germline CDR1 reads SGHAT; CDR2 reads FQNNGV. CDR3 length: 16 residues. The CDR3 bases are TGTGCCAGCAGCTTCTCCTCAGGGGGCATCACCGGGGAGCTGTTTTTT. It yields the protein CASSFSSGGITGELFF.

The chain recombines TRBV29-1 with TRBJ2-2, with a weak D call TRBD1 (5 bases). There are 14 residues in the CDR3. Germline CDR1 is SQVTM and CDR2 is ANQGSEA. V lost 4 bases and J lost 4, with 13 bases in between. The CDR3 DNA reads as TGCAGCGTTGCCCCCAGGGATTTCACCGGGGAGCTGTTTTTT. Translated, it gives CSVAPRDFTGELFF.

This clonotype appeared a few times. J is TRBJ2-7 and V is TRBV6-2 or TRBV6-3; weak D call: TRBD2 (6 bases). This CDR3 has 15 amino acids. Trimming took off 2 bases at V and 6 bases at J, with 17 bases between the two ends. Germline V gene sequence: CDR1 MNHEY, CDR2 SVGEGT. CDR3 nucleotide sequence: TGTGCCAGCAGTTACGGACTACGGGACGGCTTCGAGCAGTACTTC. Its translation is CASSYGLRDGFEQYF.